The clone carrying this TCR beta chain was seen at least ten times. Its antigen is currently unknown. This entry belongs to a study of T cells after posttransplantation cyclophosphamide. Notes on the study in general: Recipient CMV seropositivity and CMV reactivation strongly tracked TRB clonality. Later blood repertoires were often dominated by clones from the donor CD8+ memory compartment.

Busulfan-fludarabine conditioning, marrow transplant, and cyclophosphamide on days +3 and +4 were administered. Only in-frame clones appear in the TCRdb table, and some are missing; sequencing was by immunoSEQ multiplex PCR. There are 5,000 to 5,500 clones in the sample, none observed a single time. The CDR3 is 15 residues long. Germline V gene data show CDR1 as MNHEY and CDR2 as SMNVEV (reference sequence). Trimming removed 4 bases from V and 0 bases from J; junction bases left unmatched: 3. The chain carries TRBV27 and TRBJ1-5; 7 bases match TRBD1. The TCR originated in a female patient aged 30 to 45 who received an allogeneic stem cell transplant from an unrelated donor, was CMV-positive, and had acute and chronic GVHD. Some T cells here may be from the graft donor. The source was PBMCs, collected after allogeneic stem cell transplant with posttransplant cyclophosphamide. The CDR3 DNA reads TGTGCCAGCAGTTGGGACAGATATAGCAATCAGCCCCAGCATTTT. Translated, it gives CASSWDRYSNQPQHF.